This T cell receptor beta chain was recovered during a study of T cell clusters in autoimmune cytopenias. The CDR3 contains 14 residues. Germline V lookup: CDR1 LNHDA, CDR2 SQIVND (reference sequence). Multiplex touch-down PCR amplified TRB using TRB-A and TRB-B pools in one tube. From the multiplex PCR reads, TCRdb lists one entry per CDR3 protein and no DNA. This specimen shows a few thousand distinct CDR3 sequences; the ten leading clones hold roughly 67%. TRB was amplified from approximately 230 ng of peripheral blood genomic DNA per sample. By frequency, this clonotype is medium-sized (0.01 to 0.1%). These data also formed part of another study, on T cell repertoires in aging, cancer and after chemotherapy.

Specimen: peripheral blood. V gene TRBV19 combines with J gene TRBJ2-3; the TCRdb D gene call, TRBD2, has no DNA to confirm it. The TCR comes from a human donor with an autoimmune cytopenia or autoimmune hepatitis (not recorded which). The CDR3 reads CASSERGGTDTQYF.